The 21 T cell receptor beta chains below come from one sample, sequenced in a study of blood T cell repertoires in COVID-19. Sequenced by immunoSEQ multiplex PCR; TCRdb stores in-frame clones only, minus some. Of roughly 180,000 clones listed, approximately 85% are singletons. Sequencing was performed on peripheral blood. Receptors were obtained from a man older than 75 with COVID-19, enrolled during active disease.

The chain links TRBV29-1 to TRBJ2-3; 7 bases match TRBD1. This CDR3 is built from 11 residues. From germline, CDR1 is SQVTM and CDR2 ANQGSEA. Trimming removed 4 bases from V and 7 bases from J; junction bases left unmatched: 2. This CDR3 reads CSVGDSNTQYF. CDR3 DNA sequence: TGCAGCGTTGGGGACAGTAATACGCAGTATTTT.

This clone turned up a few times. V gene TRBV6-1 combines with J gene TRBJ1-1; D not resolved. Trimming pared 2 bases from V and 4 bases from J, leaving 14 bases between. The CDR3 sequence is 15 residues long. In germline, CDR1 is MNHNS, CDR2 SASEGT. CDR3 DNA: TGTGCCAGCAGTGAATGGAGGAAGCTAGGCACTGAAGCTTTCTTT. Encoded protein: CASSEWRKLGTEAFF.

This clone was seen a single time. This sequence joins TRBV3-1 (or the pseudogene TRBV3-2) and TRBJ1-6; perhaps TRBD1 as D (5 bases). Between the trimmed V and J ends, which lost 2 bases and 11 bases, there was a span of 22 bases. The CDR3 is made up of 17 amino acids. CDR1 and CDR2 (germline): LGHDT, YNNKEL (reference sequence). The CDR3, as DNA: TGTGCCAGCAGCCAATTTTCGCGGCCTACTCTAGGGGCACCCCTCCACTTT. Its translation is CASSQFSRPTLGAPLHF.

V gene TRBV28 combines with J gene TRBJ1-5; the match to TRBD1 covers 11 bases. CDR3 length: 17 amino acids. Germline lookup yields CDR1 MDHEN and CDR2 SYDVKM. The J segment lost 3 bases and the V segment lost 4 bases, leaving 8 bases of the junction unmatched. The CDR3 coding sequence is TGTGCCAGCAGTTCAATATGGGGACAGGGGGACAATCAGCCCCAGCATTTT. This codes for CASSSIWGQGDNQPQHF. Using reference TRBV28 and TRBJ1-5 for the parts outside the CDR3, the full variable domain is DVKVTQSSRYLVKRTGEKVFLECVQDMDHENMFWYRQDPGLGLRLIYFSYDVKMKEKGDIPEGYSVSREKKERFSLILESASTNQTSMYLCASSSIWGQGDNQPQHFGDGTRLSIL.

The chain uses TRBV3-1 (or the pseudogene TRBV3-2) and TRBJ1-2, with D perhaps matching TRBD1 (6 bases). CDR1 LGHDT and CDR2 YNNKEL come from the germline V gene (reference sequence). The V gene lost 0 bases and the J gene lost 5 bases, with 10 bases spanning the gap. The CDR3 is made up of 14 amino acids. CDR3 sequence: CASSQDTQGYGYTF. The CDR3 region has the DNA TGTGCCAGCAGCCAAGATACACAGGGATATGGCTACACCTTC.

This rearrangement joins TRBV5-5 to TRBJ1-2; perhaps TRBD1 as D (6 bases). The germline V and J ends were trimmed by 5 bases and 2 bases, with 10 bases remaining between them. CDR1 SGHKS and CDR2 YYEKEE come from the germline V gene (reference sequence). This CDR3 has 13 amino acids. For the CDR3, the DNA is TGTGCCAGCAGGCCACAGGGAAACTATGGCTACACCTTC. This gives the protein CASRPQGNYGYTF.

This sequence joins TRBV19 and TRBJ2-1, with D unclear. The germline V and J ends were trimmed by 0 bases and 6 bases, with 12 bases remaining between them. This CDR3 spans 15 amino acids. Germline-derived CDR1 and CDR2 are LNHDA and SQIVND (reference sequence). This CDR3 is CASSIDRRSGNEQFF. Here the CDR3 DNA reads TGTGCCAGTAGTATAGACCGTAGGTCAGGCAATGAGCAGTTCTTC.

The chain recombines TRBV28 with TRBJ2-7; 10 positions match TRBD1. Trimming removed 5 bases from V and 9 bases from J; junction bases left unmatched: 10. The CDR3 covers 14 residues. The germline gives CDR1 MDHEN, CDR2 SYDVKM. CDR3 sequence (DNA): TGTGCCAGCAGTCCACCGGACAGGGGGTTAGGGCAGTACTTC. Translating it yields CASSPPDRGLGQYF.

This sequence joins TRBV4-2 and TRBJ2-7; TRBD2 matches 9 bases. The length of the CDR3 is 16 residues. The J segment lost 2 bases and the V segment lost 0 bases, leaving 5 bases of the junction unmatched. The V gene's germline CDR1 is LGHNA and CDR2 YNFKEQ. The CDR3 nucleotides read TGTGCCAGCAGCCAAGATTTAGCGGGGGAGACCTACGAGCAGTACTTC. Translating gives CASSQDLAGETYEQYF.

This chain joins TRBV4-2 and TRBJ1-2, with 8 bases lining up with TRBD1. This CDR3 contains 16 residues. J gave up 3 bases and V 0 bases, and 6 bases lay outside the gene matches. Germline CDR1 reads LGHNA; CDR2 reads YNFKEQ. The chain's CDR3 is CASSQEGTGLDYGYTF. CDR3 sequence (DNA): TGTGCCAGCAGCCAAGAGGGGACAGGACTTGACTATGGCTACACCTTC.

CDR3 residues: CASSLQGRNSPLHF. CDR3 in DNA: TGTGCCAGCAGCCTACAGGGGCGAAATTCACCCCTCCACTTT. V and J are TRBV14 and TRBJ1-6; 7 nucleotides line up with TRBD1. Losses at the gene ends were 4 bases for V and 7 bases for J; bases not matched to a gene: 4. CDR1 is SGHDN, CDR2 FVKESK, per germline. The CDR3 is 14 residues long.

The rearrangement links TRBV27 to TRBJ1-4; the D is unclear. The CDR3 sequence is 14 residues long. Germline CDR1 and CDR2: MNHEY and SMNVEV (reference sequence). The V gene lost 5 bases and the J gene lost 4 bases, with 11 bases spanning the gap. The DNA for the CDR3 is TGTGCCAGCAGTACGACGGACTATAATGAAAAACTGTTTTTT. It specifies CASSTTDYNEKLFF.

V gene TRBV7-9 combines with J gene TRBJ1-2; 8 positions match TRBD1. Trimming removed 6 bases from V and 5 bases from J; junction bases left unmatched: 11. This CDR3 has 15 residues. The germline V gene encodes CDR1 SEHNR and CDR2 FQNEAQ (reference sequence). The CDR3 is CASSYSPTGDYGYTF. The CDR3 DNA reads TGTGCCAGCAGTTATTCTCCGACAGGGGATTATGGCTACACCTTC.

The J gene is TRBJ1-2, the V gene TRBV11-2; TRBD1 matches at 7 bases. This CDR3 has 14 amino acids. V gave up 4 bases and J gave up 8 bases; unmatched junction bases: 10. In germline, CDR1 is SGHAT, CDR2 FQNNGV. CDR3 DNA sequence: TGTGCCAGCAGCTCACTACAGGGGTTTGGCGGCTACACCTTC. This gives the protein CASSSLQGFGGYTF.

The J gene is TRBJ2-2, the V gene TRBV6-5, with 7 bases lining up with TRBD1. Trimming cost V 6 bases and J 2 bases; bases outside gene matches: 6. CDR1 and CDR2 from the germline V gene are MNHEY and SVGAGI. CDR3 length: 15 residues. CDR3 in amino acids: CASRPGQKNTGELFF. In nucleotides, the CDR3 is TGTGCCAGCAGACCGGGACAGAAAAACACCGGGGAGCTGTTTTTT.

The rearrangement uses TRBV5-1 and TRBJ2-5; D is unresolved. Germline CDR1 SGHRS, CDR2 YFSETQ. The CDR3 sequence is 13 residues long. V lost 0 bases and J 5 bases, leaving 8 bases between the germline ends. In DNA, the CDR3 is TGCGCCAGCAGCTTGGCCCGAGCGGAGACCCAGTACTTC. It yields the protein CASSLARAETQYF.

V is TRBV19 and J is TRBJ2-7; D may be TRBD1 (6 bases). The CDR3 length is 14 residues. The V gene lost 6 bases and the J gene lost 3 bases, with 15 bases spanning the gap. CDR1 LNHDA and CDR2 SQIVND come from the germline V gene (reference sequence). CDR3 amino acids: CASRAPGQIYEQYF. CDR3 coding DNA: TGTGCCAGTAGGGCCCCGGGACAAATCTACGAGCAGTACTTC.

The rearrangement uses TRBV9 and TRBJ1-6; D perhaps matches TRBD1 (5 bases). The CDR3 runs 16 residues. Germline CDR1 is SGDLS and CDR2 is YYNGEE. Trimming took 4 bases from V and 8 from J, leaving 19 bases between them. The CDR3 DNA reads TGTGCCAGCAGCCCGAGTTTTGGGCAGGGTTATTCACCCCTCCACTTT. This translates into CASSPSFGQGYSPLHF. Full variable domain (remainder filled in from reference TRBV9 and TRBJ1-6): DSGVTQTPKHLITATGQRVTLRCSPRSGDLSVYWYQQSLDQGLQFLIQYYNGEERAKGNILERFSAQQFPDLHSELNLSSLELGDSALYFCASSPSFGQGYSPLHFGNGTRLTVT.

The sample holds one count of this clone. The chain employs TRBV7-2 and TRBJ2-1, with 7 bases fitting TRBD1. This CDR3 has 15 residues. The J segment lost 16 bases and the V segment lost 0 bases, leaving 15 bases of the junction unmatched. Per the germline V gene, CDR1 is SGHTA and CDR2 is FQGNSA. This CDR3 is CASSLARTGAGRYFF. The CDR3 coding sequence is TGTGCCAGCAGCTTAGCCCGCACAGGGGCGGGTCGGTACTTCTTC.

The chain uses TRBV9 and TRBJ2-7; D possibly corresponds to TRBD1 (5 bases). Trimming left V 2 bases short and J 0 bases short, with 12 bases between. CDR1 SGDLS and CDR2 YYNGEE come from the germline V gene. This CDR3 spans 15 amino acids. The CDR3 is CASSVFGDSSYEQYF. The CDR3 coding sequence is TGTGCCAGCAGCGTTTTCGGAGACAGCTCCTACGAGCAGTACTTC.

The V and J genes are TRBV2 and TRBJ2-5, with 11 bases matching TRBD1. V shed 7 bases, J shed 4 bases, and the junction held 8 bases outside the gene matches. In germline, CDR1 is SNHLY, CDR2 FYNNEI. There are 15 residues in the CDR3. CDR3 DNA: TGTGCCAGCACCGAACCGGGACAGGGGGGAGAGACCCAGTACTTC. This encodes CASTEPGQGGETQYF. Full variable domain (missing parts from reference TRBV2 and TRBJ2-5): EPEVTQTPSHQVTQMGQEVILRCVPISNHLYFYWYRQILGQKVEFLVSFYNNEISEKSEIFDDQFSVERPDGSNFTLKIRSTKLEDSAMYFCASTEPGQGGETQYFGPGTRLLVL.